This TCR beta chain stems from a study of spatial heterogeneity in lung cancer (dated by TCRdb to between 2017 and 2020). Turning to the overall study: Donors were some 70 patients with early-stage, untreated non-small cell lung cancer from the lung TRACERx cohort. Follow-up PBMC samples were sequenced whenever available, with the median time to follow-up being around two years after resection. More beta-chain than alpha-chain transcripts were consistently detected, likely reflecting higher beta-chain transcript abundance. In the raw uncorrected reads, each unique combination of TCR and UMI appeared more than ten times on average. TCR alpha and beta repertoires were quantitatively compared across multiple tumor regions, matched nontumor lung and blood in non-small cell lung cancer. TCR repertoire features were related to nonsynonymous mutation counts determined by whole-exome sequencing of tumor tissue. Both alpha and beta chains were TCR-sequenced in 210 or so tumor regions, fewer than 80 matched nontumor lung samples and around 54 PBMC samples obtained at surgery.

This clonotype was counted many times. Its antigen specificity is not known. Base-call qualities are not available, and no considerably larger clone is one nucleotide away. A distance of 11 bases separates the germline ends of V and J, which lose 3 bases and 2 bases respectively. The CDR3 covers 14 residues, taking in both the cysteine and the phenylalanine. The DNA shown is the 42-base CDR3, in frame from base 1. This sample's time point label indicates: blood at routine non-recurrence follow-up after resection. TCR sequencing used whole RNA extracted from tumor and nontumor lung tissue, or from cryopreserved PBMC samples, without cell sorting. Only patients for whom sufficient RNA was available from at least two tumor regions were selected for TCR sequencing. Overall study outcomes, separate from this receptor: Only roughly 15 patients were included in the comparisons of baseline and follow-up blood repertoires. Additional single-cell paired TCR alpha and beta sequencing was considered necessary to confirm, at a functional level, the hypothesis that regional TCRs recognize regional mutations. Ubiquitous expanded tumor TCRs were found in blood more often at tumor resection than at routine follow-up.

Library prep was done by 5' RACE. The sequencer listed for this sample is NextSeq 500. In the TCR library protocol, a unique molecular identifier was attached to each TCR cDNA molecule so that PCR and sequencing errors could be corrected. The authors' pipeline ran thus. TCR identification, UMI-based error correction and CDR3 extraction were performed with Decombinator tools. Expanded TCRs were defined as those above a frequency of 2 per 1,000, corresponding to the top 1% of the tumor frequency distribution. Rényi diversity was computed with the R vegan package after subsampling each repertoire 100 times to 5,000 TCRs. CDR3 similarity networks were built from amino acid triplet string-kernel similarity, with CDR3s being connected when pairwise similarity was above 0.82. Clones were called with MiXCR by TCRdb after fastp trimmed the public reads at Q25, and only in-frame beta chains were retained. Each CDR3 protein gets just one entry, which takes the most common genes and DNA from the rows behind it. TCRdb, not the original authors, processed these V and J calls. Here the sample has 45,000 to 55,000 distinct CDR3 sequences; 12% occur a single time. Jointly, the top ten make up roughly a third of the sample.

Sequenced material: PBMCs, taken at follow-up. The sequence was collected from a male donor with early-stage non-small cell lung cancer. The rearrangement combines TRBV12-3 or TRBV12-4 with TRBJ2-7; a tentative D call is TRBD2 (6 bases match). The CDR3 loop reads CASSFGGSAYEQYF. DNA sequence: TGTGCCAGCAGTTTTGGGGGGAGCGCCTACGAGCAGTACTTC.